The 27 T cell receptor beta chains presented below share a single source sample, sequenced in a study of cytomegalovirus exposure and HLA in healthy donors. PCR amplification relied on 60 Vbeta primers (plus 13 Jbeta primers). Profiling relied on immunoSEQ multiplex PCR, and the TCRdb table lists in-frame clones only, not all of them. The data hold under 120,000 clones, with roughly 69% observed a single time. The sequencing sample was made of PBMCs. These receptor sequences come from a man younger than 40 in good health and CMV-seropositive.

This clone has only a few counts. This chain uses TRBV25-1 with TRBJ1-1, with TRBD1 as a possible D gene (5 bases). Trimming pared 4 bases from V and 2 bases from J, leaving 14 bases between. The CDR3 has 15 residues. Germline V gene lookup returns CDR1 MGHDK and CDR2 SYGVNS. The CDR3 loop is CASSAHGGTNTEAFF. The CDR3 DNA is TGTGCCAGCAGTGCTCACGGGGGGACTAACACTGAAGCTTTCTTT.

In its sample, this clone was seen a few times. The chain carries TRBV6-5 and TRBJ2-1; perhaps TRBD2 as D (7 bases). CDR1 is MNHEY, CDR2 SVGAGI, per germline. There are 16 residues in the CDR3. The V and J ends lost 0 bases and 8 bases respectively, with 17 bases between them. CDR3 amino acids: CASSYSNRGAGDEQFF. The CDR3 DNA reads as TGTGCCAGCAGTTACTCGAACCGGGGGGCCGGCGATGAGCAGTTCTTC.

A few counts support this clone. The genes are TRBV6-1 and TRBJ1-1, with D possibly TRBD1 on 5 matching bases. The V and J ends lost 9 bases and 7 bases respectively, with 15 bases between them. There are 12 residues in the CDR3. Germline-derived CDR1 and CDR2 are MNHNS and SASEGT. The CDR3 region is CASTARDFEAFF. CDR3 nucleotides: TGTGCCAGTACGGCTAGGGACTTTGAAGCTTTCTTT.

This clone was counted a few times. The CDR3 protein is CASSKGQLSGNTIYF. The CDR3 DNA sequence: TGCGCCAGCAGCAAGGGACAACTCTCTGGAAACACCATATATTTT. The chain employs TRBV4-1 and TRBJ1-3; D is possibly TRBD1 (6 bases). The V end lost 5 bases, the J end lost 0 bases, and 11 bases lay between the germline ends. In germline, CDR1 is MGHRA, CDR2 YSYEKL. The CDR3 runs to 15 residues.

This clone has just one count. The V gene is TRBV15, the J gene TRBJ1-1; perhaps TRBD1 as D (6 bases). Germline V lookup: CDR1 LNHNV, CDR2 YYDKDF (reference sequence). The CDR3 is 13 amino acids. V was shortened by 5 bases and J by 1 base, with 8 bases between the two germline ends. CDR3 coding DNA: TGTGCCACCAGCGAGGGACAGAACACTGAAGCTTTCTTT. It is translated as CATSEGQNTEAFF. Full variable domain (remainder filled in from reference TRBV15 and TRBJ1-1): DAMVIQNPRYQVTQFGKPVTLSCSQTLNHNVMYWYQQKSSQAPKLLFHYYDKDFNNEADTPDNFQSRRPNTSFCFLDIRSPGLGDTAMYLCATSEGQNTEAFFGQGTRLTVV.

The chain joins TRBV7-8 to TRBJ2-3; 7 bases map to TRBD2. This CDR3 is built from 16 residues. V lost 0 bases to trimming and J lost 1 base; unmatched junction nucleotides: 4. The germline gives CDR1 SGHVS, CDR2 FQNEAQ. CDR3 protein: CASSLAGGGRTDTQYF. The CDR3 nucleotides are TGTGCCAGCAGCTTAGCGGGCGGGGGTCGCACAGATACGCAGTATTTT.

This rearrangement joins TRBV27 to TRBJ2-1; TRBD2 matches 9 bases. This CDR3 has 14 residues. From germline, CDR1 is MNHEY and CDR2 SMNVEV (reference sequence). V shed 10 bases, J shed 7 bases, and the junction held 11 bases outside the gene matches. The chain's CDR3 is CATQAGGRENEQFF. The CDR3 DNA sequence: TGTGCCACTCAGGCGGGGGGGCGGGAAAATGAGCAGTTCTTC.

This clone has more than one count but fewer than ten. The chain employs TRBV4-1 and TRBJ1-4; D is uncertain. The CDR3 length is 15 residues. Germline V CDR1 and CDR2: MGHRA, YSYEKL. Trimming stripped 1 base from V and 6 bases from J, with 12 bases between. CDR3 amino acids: CASSQGLFADEKLFF. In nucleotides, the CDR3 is TGCGCCAGCAGCCAAGGTCTGTTCGCGGATGAAAAACTGTTTTTT.

The CDR3 sequence: CASTWDSGYTF. CDR3 DNA sequence: TGTGCCAGCACCTGGGACAGCGGCTACACCTTC. The rearrangement links TRBV6-6 to TRBJ1-2; TRBD1 aligns across 7 bases. V shed 7 bases, J shed 8 bases, and the junction held 4 bases outside the gene matches. Germline loops: CDR1 MNHNY, CDR2 SVGAGI (reference sequence). The length of the CDR3 is 11 residues.

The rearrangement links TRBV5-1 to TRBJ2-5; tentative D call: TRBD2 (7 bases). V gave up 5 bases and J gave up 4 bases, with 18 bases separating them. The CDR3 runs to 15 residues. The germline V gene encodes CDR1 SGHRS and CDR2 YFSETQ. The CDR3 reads CASSTSGGGRETQYF. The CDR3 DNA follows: TGCGCCAGCAGTACCTCGGGCGGGGGCAGAGAGACCCAGTACTTC.

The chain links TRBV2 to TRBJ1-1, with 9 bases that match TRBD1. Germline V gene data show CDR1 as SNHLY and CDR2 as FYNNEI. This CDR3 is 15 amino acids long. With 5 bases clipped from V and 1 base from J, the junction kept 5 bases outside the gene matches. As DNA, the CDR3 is TGTGCCAGCAGTTGGACAGGGGAAGCGAACACTGAAGCTTTCTTT. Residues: CASSWTGEANTEAFF.

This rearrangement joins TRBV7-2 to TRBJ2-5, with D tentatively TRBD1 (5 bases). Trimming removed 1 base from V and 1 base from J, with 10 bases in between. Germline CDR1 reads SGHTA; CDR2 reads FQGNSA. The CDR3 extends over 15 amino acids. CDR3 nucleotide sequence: TGTGCCAGCAGCTTAGAGGGCAGGGTCCAAGAGACCCAGTACTTC. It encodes CASSLEGRVQETQYF.

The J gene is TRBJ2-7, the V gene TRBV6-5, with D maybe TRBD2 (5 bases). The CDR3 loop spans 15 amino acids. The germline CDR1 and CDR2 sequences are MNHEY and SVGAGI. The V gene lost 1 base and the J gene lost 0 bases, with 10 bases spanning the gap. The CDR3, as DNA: TGTGCCAGCAGTTACTGGGAGCCCAACTCCTACGAGCAGTACTTC. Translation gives CASSYWEPNSYEQYF.

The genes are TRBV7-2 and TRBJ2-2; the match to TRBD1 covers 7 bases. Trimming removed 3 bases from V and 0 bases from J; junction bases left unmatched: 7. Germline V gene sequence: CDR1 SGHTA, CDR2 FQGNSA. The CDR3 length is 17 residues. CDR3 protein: CASSFRPGQPNTGELFF. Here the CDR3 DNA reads TGTGCCAGCAGCTTTAGACCGGGACAGCCGAACACCGGGGAGCTGTTTTTT.

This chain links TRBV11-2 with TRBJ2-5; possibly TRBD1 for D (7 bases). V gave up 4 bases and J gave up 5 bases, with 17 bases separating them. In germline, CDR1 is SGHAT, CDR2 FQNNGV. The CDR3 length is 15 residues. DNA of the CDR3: TGTGCCAGCAGCTCCCCAGGAGGGGGCGAGGAGACCCAGTACTTC. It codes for CASSSPGGGEETQYF.

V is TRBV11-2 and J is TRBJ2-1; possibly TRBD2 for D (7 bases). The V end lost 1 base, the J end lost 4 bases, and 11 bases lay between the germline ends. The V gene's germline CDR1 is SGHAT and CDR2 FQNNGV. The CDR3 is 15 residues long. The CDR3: CASSLGAGAYNEQFF. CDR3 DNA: TGTGCCAGCAGCTTAGGGGCGGGGGCGTACAATGAGCAGTTCTTC. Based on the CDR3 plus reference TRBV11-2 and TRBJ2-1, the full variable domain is EAGVAQSPRYKIIEKRQSVAFWCNPISGHATLYWYQQILGQGPKLLIQFQNNGVVDDSQLPKDRFSAERLKGVDSTLKIQPAKLEDSAVYLCASSLGAGAYNEQFFGPGTRLTVL.

CDR3 sequence reads: CASLLFRGTEAFF. DNA for the CDR3: TGTGCCTCCCTTCTCTTTAGGGGCACTGAAGCTTTCTTT. The chain links TRBV2 to TRBJ1-1; D perhaps matches TRBD1 (5 bases). Between the trimmed V and J ends, which lost 11 bases and 4 bases, there was a span of 17 bases. The CDR3 is 13 residues long. Per the germline V gene, CDR1 is SNHLY and CDR2 is FYNNEI. Full variable domain (outside the CDR3, taken from reference TRBV2 and TRBJ1-1): EPEVTQTPSHQVTQMGQEVILRCVPISNHLYFYWYRQILGQKVEFLVSFYNNEISEKSEIFDDQFSVERPDGSNFTLKIRSTKLEDSAMYFCASLLFRGTEAFFGQGTRLTVV.

CDR3 protein: CASSLALTEDCIYF. Here the CDR3 DNA reads TGTGCCAGCAGCTTAGCTCTAACGGAGGATTGCATATATTTT. The chain links TRBV7-9 to TRBJ1-3; D is undetermined. V lost 0 bases and J lost 12, with 15 bases in between. The CDR3 length is 14 residues. CDR1 SEHNR and CDR2 FQNEAQ come from the germline V gene (reference sequence).

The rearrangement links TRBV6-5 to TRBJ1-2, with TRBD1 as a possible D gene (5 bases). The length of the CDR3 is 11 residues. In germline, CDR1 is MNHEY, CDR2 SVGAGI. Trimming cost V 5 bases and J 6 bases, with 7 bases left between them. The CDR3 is CASSEQDGYTF. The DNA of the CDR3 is TGTGCCAGCAGTGAACAGGATGGCTACACCTTC.

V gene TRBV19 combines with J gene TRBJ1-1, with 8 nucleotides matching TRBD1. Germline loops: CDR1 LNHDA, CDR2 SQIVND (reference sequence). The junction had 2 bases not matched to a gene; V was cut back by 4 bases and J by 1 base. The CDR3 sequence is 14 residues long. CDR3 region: CASSKTGANTEAFF. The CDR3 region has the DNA TGTGCCAGTAGTAAGACAGGGGCGAACACTGAAGCTTTCTTT.

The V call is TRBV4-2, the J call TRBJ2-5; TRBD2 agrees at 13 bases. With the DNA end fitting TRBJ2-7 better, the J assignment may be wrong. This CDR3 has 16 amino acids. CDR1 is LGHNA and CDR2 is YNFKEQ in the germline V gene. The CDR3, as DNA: TGTGCCAGCAGCCCCTCTACTAGCGGGGGGGCCTACGAGCAGTACTTC. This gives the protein CASSPSTSGGAYEQYF.

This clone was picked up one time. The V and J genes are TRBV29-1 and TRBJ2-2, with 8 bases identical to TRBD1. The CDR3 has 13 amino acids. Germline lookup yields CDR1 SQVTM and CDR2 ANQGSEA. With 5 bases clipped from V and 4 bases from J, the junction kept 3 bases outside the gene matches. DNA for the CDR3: TGCAGCGTTCCAACAGGGGGCACCGGGGAGCTGTTTTTT. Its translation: CSVPTGGTGELFF.

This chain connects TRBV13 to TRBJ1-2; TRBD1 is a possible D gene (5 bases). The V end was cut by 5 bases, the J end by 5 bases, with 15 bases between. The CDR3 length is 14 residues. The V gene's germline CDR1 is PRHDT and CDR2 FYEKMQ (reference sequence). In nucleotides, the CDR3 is TGTGCCAGCAGCACGCAGGGTCGTGTGTATGGCTACACCTTC. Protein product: CASSTQGRVYGYTF.

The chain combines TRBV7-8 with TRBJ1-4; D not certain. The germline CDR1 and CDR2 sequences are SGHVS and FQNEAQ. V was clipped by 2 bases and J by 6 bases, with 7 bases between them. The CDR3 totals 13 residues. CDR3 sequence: CASSLPGYEKLFF. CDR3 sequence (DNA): TGTGCCAGCAGCTTACCAGGTTATGAAAAACTGTTTTTT.

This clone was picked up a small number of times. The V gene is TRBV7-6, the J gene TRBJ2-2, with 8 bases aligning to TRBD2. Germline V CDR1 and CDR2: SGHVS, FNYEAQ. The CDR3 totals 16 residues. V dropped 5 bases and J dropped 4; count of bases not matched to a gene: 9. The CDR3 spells CASSPLGGGSTGELFF. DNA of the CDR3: TGTGCCAGCAGCCCCCTGGGCGGGGGGAGCACCGGGGAGCTGTTTTTT.

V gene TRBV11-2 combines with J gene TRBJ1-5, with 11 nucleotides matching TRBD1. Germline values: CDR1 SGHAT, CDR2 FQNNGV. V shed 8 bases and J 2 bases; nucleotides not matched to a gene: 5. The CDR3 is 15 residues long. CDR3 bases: TGTGCCAGCCACGGGACAGGGGGACGCAATCAGCCCCAGCATTTT. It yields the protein CASHGTGGRNQPQHF.

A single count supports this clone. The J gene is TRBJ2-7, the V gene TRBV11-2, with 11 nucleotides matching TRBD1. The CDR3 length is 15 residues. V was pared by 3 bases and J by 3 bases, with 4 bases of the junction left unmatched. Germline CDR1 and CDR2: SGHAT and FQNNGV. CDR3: CASSFGTGGGYEQYF. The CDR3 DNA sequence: TGTGCCAGCAGCTTCGGGACAGGGGGTGGCTACGAGCAGTACTTC. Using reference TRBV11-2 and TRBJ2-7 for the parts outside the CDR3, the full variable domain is EAGVAQSPRYKIIEKRQSVAFWCNPISGHATLYWYQQILGQGPKLLIQFQNNGVVDDSQLPKDRFSAERLKGVDSTLKIQPAKLEDSAVYLCASSFGTGGGYEQYFGPGTRLTVT.